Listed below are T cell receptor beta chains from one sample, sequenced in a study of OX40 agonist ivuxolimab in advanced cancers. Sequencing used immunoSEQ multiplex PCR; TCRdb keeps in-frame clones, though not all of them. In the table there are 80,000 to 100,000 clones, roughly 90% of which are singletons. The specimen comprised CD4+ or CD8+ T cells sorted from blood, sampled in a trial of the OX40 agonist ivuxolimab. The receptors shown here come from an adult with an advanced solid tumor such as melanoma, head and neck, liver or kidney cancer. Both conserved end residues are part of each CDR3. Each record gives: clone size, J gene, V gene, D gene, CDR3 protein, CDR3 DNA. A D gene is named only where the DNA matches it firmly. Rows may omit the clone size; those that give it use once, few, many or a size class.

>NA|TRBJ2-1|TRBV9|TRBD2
CASSVAGTSIQFF
TGTGCCAGCAGCGTAGCTGGGACTAGTATCCAGTTCTTC
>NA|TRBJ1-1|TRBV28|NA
CASSLYRIEAFF
TGTGCCAGCAGTTTATATCGGATTGAAGCTTTCTTT
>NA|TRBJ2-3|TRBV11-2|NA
CASSLGDTQYF
TGTGCCAGCAGCTTAGGGGATACGCAGTATTTT
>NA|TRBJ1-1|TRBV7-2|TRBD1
CASISRGLAEAFF
TGTGCCAGCATTTCCAGGGGGCTGGCTGAAGCTTTCTTT
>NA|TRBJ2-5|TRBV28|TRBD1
CASSSGQGASETQYF
TGTGCCAGCAGCTCGGGACAGGGGGCATCGGAGACCCAGTACTTC
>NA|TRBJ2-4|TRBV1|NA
CTSSLGLARVLAAKNIQYF
TGCACCAGCAGCCTCGGACTAGCCCGGGTTCTTGCGGCCAAAAACATTCAGTACTTC
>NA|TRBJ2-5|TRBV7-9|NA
CASSAGLYQETQYF
TGTGCCAGCAGCGCCGGACTGTACCAAGAGACCCAGTACTTC
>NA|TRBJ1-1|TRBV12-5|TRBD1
CASGPSPGQGKEVTEAFF
TGTGCTAGTGGTCCTAGCCCGGGACAGGGTAAGGAGGTCACTGAAGCTTTCTTT
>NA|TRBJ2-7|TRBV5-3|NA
CARNIYEQYF
TGTGCCAGAAACATCTACGAGCAGTACTTC
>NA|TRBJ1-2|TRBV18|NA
CASSPGSELGYTF
TGTGCCAGCTCACCAGGTAGTGAGCTGGGCTACACCTTC
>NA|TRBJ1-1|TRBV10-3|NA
CAISVAGNTEAFF
TGTGCCATCAGTGTGGCGGGTAACACTGAAGCTTTCTTT
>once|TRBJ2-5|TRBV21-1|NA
CASSPLPGQGGTQYF
TGTGCCAGCAGCCCCCTTCCGGGTCAGGGTGGGACCCAGTACTTC
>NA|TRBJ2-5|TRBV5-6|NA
CASSPQGFSAETQYF
TGTGCCAGCAGCCCCCAGGGATTTTCGGCTGAGACCCAGTACTTC
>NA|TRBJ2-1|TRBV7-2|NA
CASSLGGHSVSYNEQFF
TGTGCCAGCTCCTTGGGAGGTCACAGCGTCTCCTACAATGAGCAGTTCTTC
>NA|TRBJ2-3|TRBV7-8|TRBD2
CASKSTTSGTDTQYF
TGTGCCAGCAAGTCCACGACTAGCGGCACAGATACGCAGTATTTT
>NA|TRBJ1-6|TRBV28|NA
CASSSGGSMDSPLHF
TGTGCCAGCAGTTCCGGGGGGTCAATGGATTCACCCCTCCACTTT
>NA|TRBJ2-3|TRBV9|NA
CASSVTSSTDTQYF
TGTGCCAGCAGCGTAACCTCTAGCACAGATACGCAGTATTTT
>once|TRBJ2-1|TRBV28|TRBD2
CASRPSGGASNEQFF
TGTGCCAGCAGACCTAGCGGGGGGGCTAGCAATGAGCAGTTCTTC
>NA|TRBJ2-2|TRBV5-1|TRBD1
CASSPRIGTGRNTGELFF
TGCGCCAGCAGCCCCCGAATCGGGACAGGGCGGAACACCGGGGAGCTGTTTTTT
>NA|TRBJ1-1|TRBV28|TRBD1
CASSRVGQAGNTEAFF
TGTGCCAGCAGTCGTGTCGGACAGGCTGGCAACACTGAAGCTTTCTTT
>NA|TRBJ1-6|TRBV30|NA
CARTGTEGSPLHF
TGTGCCCGGACCGGGACGGAAGGATCACCCCTCCACTTT
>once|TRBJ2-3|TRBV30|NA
CAWSVRRSEADTQYF
TGTGCCTGGAGTGTACGAAGGTCTGAGGCAGATACGCAGTATTTT
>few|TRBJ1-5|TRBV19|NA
CASSGLGNQPQHF
TGTGCCAGTAGTGGACTGGGCAATCAGCCCCAGCATTTT
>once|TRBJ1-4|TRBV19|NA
CASSSHKNEKLFF
TGTGCCAGTAGTAGCCACAAAAATGAAAAACTGTTTTTT
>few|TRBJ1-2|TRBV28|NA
CASSLGGEASLYGYTF
TGTGCCAGCAGTTTAGGGGGGGAAGCCTCTCTCTATGGCTACACCTTC
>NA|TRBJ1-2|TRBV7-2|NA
CASSPIRTEGYTF
TGTGCCAGCAGTCCGATACGGACAGAAGGCTACACCTTC
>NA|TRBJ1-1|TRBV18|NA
CASSQGMNTEAFF
TGTGCCAGCTCACAGGGGATGAACACTGAAGCTTTCTTT
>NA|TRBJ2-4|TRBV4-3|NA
CASSQDFGGTRNIQYF
TGCGCCAGCAGCCAAGATTTTGGCGGGACCAGAAACATTCAGTACTTC